The rows below give T cell receptor beta chains drawn from one sample of a study of blood T cell repertoires in COVID-19. The repertoire was sequenced with immunoSEQ multiplex PCR; TCRdb's copy has only in-frame clones and lacks some. The sample carries hundreds of thousands of clones, around 90% recorded once. Sequenced sample: PBMCs or T cells enriched from blood (not recorded which). Every receptor here comes from a woman in her fifties or sixties in a cohort exposed to, infected with or recovered from COVID-19 (not recorded which). CDR3s include the opening cysteine and the closing phenylalanine or tryptophan. Each record gives: D gene, clone size, V gene, J gene, CDR3 protein, CDR3 DNA. The D gene is left open where the match is weak. For some rows the clone size is stated as once, few or many, or as a class when expanded; others skip it.

.	.	TRBV11-2	TRBJ2-7	CASSTDGALREQYF	TGTGCCAGCAGCACCGACGGAGCCTTGAGAGAGCAGTACTTC
TRBD1	.	TRBV6-5	TRBJ1-2	CASSYSGQDGYTF	TGTGCCAGCAGTTACTCGGGACAGGATGGCTACACCTTC
.	.	TRBV28	TRBJ1-6	CASSFFSSSYNSPLHF	TGTGCCAGCAGTTTTTTTAGTTCATCCTATAATTCACCCCTCCACTTT
TRBD1	.	TRBV18	TRBJ2-1	CASSRQGAYNEQFF	TGTGCCAGCTCAAGACAGGGGGCGTACAATGAGCAGTTCTTC
.	once	TRBV15	TRBJ2-7	CATSRDRQAMSFYEQYF	TGTGCCACCAGCAGAGATCGCCAGGCTATGAGCTTCTACGAGCAGTACTTC
TRBD1	.	TRBV25-1	TRBJ2-7	CASQGTAIYEQYF	TGTGCCAGCCAAGGGACAGCGATCTACGAGCAGTACTTC
.	.	TRBV27	TRBJ2-5	CASSRETPQETQYF	TGTGCCAGCAGCCGGGAGACCCCACAGGAGACCCAGTACTTC
.	once	TRBV6-5	TRBJ1-5	CASSYSSRGNQPQHF	TGTGCCAGCAGTTACTCGTCGCGTGGCAATCAGCCCCAGCATTTT
TRBD2	.	TRBV29-1	TRBJ2-7	CSVSGTLESSSYEQYF	TGCAGCGTTAGCGGGACTCTCGAAAGTAGCTCCTACGAGCAGTACTTC
TRBD2	.	TRBV15	TRBJ2-7	CATSRGGGTYEQYF	TGTGCCACCAGCAGAGGGGGGGGAACCTACGAGCAGTACTTC
.	.	TRBV12-3/TRBV12-4	TRBJ2-5	CASSSSDTETQYF	TGTGCCAGCAGCTCTTCGGACACGGAGACCCAGTACTTC
TRBD1	.	TRBV7-3	TRBJ2-5	CASSLKVGDRGGQETQYF	TGTGCCAGCAGCTTAAAGGTGGGGGACAGGGGAGGCCAAGAGACCCAGTACTTC
.	.	TRBV11-2	TRBJ2-1	CASSQGSSYNEQFF	TGTGCCAGCAGCCAGGGGAGCTCCTACAATGAGCAGTTCTTC
TRBD1	.	TRBV6-5	TRBJ2-7	CASSPRDRVSYEQYF	TGTGCCAGCAGCCCCCGGGACAGGGTCAGCTACGAGCAGTACTTC
.	.	TRBV19	TRBJ1-2	CASSIGGGIGDYTF	TGTGCCAGTAGTATCGGCGGGGGTATCGGTGACTACACCTTC
TRBD1	once	TRBV24-1	TRBJ2-7	CATSDTGGPEQYF	TGTGCCACCAGTGATACAGGGGGCCCCGAGCAGTACTTC
.	.	TRBV5-1	TRBJ2-6	CASSMSSGANVLTF	TGCGCCAGCAGTATGAGCTCTGGGGCCAACGTCCTGACTTTC
TRBD1	.	TRBV19	TRBJ1-5	CASSIVTGTGHSNQPQHF	TGTGCCAGTAGTATAGTTACCGGGACAGGCCATAGCAATCAGCCCCAGCATTTT
TRBD1	.	TRBV28	TRBJ1-4	CASRPPLGTGVNEKLFF	TGTGCCAGCAGACCTCCTCTGGGGACAGGGGTTAATGAAAAACTGTTTTTT
.	.	TRBV7-9	TRBJ1-4	CASSTETGNEKLFF	TGTGCCAGCAGCACGGAGACGGGAAATGAAAAACTGTTTTTT
.	.	TRBV11-2	TRBJ2-1	CASSSTRHRSGEQFF	TGTGCCAGCAGCTCTACCAGGCACAGGTCCGGGGAGCAGTTCTTC
TRBD1	.	TRBV10-3	TRBJ1-1	CAISHGTETEAFF	TGTGCCATCAGTCATGGGACAGAAACTGAAGCTTTCTTT
TRBD1	.	TRBV28	TRBJ2-7	CASSSPDRGKYEQYF	TGTGCCAGCAGTTCCCCCGACAGGGGAAAATACGAGCAGTACTTC
.	.	TRBV28	TRBJ2-2	CASRPPGGRVTGELFF	TGTGCCAGCAGACCCCCCGGAGGGCGGGTCACCGGGGAGCTGTTTTTT
.	.	TRBV7-2	TRBJ1-6	CASSLVADSPLHF	TGTGCCAGCAGCTTAGTGGCGGATTCACCCCTCCACTTT
.	.	TRBV30	TRBJ1-1	CAWSVGAGGEAFF	TGTGCCTGGAGTGTGGGGGCCGGCGGGGAAGCTTTCTTT
TRBD2	.	TRBV10-3	TRBJ2-7	CAISGTSGRTSEQYF	TGTGCCATCAGCGGGACTAGCGGGAGAACGAGCGAGCAGTACTTC
TRBD1	.	TRBV7-2	TRBJ2-7	CASSFDRGSYEQYF	TGTGCCAGCAGCTTCGACAGGGGCTCCTACGAGCAGTACTTC